This T cell receptor (beta chain) was recorded in a study of glioma-infiltrating T cells listed by TCRdb under 2016. For the wider study: The study sequenced TCR alpha- and beta-chain repertoires from glioma tissue, from non-neoplastic brain tissue and from matched peripheral blood mononuclear cells. To gauge divergence between tissue and blood T-cell populations, every tissue-infiltrating repertoire was compared against the peripheral blood repertoire from the same patient. The paired cohort comprised three low-grade glioma patients, eight or nine primary glioblastoma patients and three non-glioma patients contributing non-neoplastic brain tissue.

The paper's findings and limits, for the study overall: VJ-independent divergence between tissue and blood was below expectation in non-neoplastic patients but above expectation in all gliomas, especially low-grade gliomas. Group comparisons were based on small numbers of patients: three non-neoplastic, three low-grade glioma and 7 to 9 glioblastoma patients. Very few CDR3 sequences were found to be shared between tissue and blood, and this scarcity was attributed to high CDR3 diversity and limited sampling.

In regard to this clonotype: The antigen this receptor binds is unknown. No qualities accompany the bases; no much larger clone lies one base away.

The trim is 4 bases for V and 4 bases for J, with a gap of 13 bases between the germline ends. Reading the germline V gene (reference sequence) gives CDR1 LGHDT and CDR2 YNNKEL. Including cysteine and phenylalanine, the CDR3 has 14 amino acids. Left in the record is the CDR3 DNA by itself, 42 bases read in frame from the first base. TCR alpha and beta CDR3 regions were amplified with the iRepertoire nested amplicon-rescue multiplex PCR (arm-PCR) platform from RNA. One-step reverse transcription and amplification used about 100-400 ng of tissue mRNA or PBMC total RNA as input. After bead purification, a secondary multiplex PCR added Illumina adapters, and libraries were gel-purified between 200 and 400 bp. The libraries contained internal 6-nucleotide barcodes that were used for demultiplexing. Sequencing of the libraries was done on an Illumina MiSeq using 2x220 or 2x250 nucleotide paired-end reads. The paper's processing steps were these. Paired reads were merged using FLASH 1.2.11 and were aligned to the GRCh37 human genome using BWA-MEM, after which TRA and TRB reads were extracted. An IMGT-derived reference of cassette sequences and CDR3 motifs, with pseudogenes included, was used for V and J assignment. Reads were translated in three frames, and productive CDR3s were defined by a C…FGXG motif without stop codons. Clonotypes were defined as unique combinations of V-J cassette pair and CDR3 amino acid sequence. Filtering of reads was based on Hamming distance, with the threshold set by the sequence error rate of each sample in mapped regions. The public reads were run again by TCRdb, first through fastp at Q25 and then through MiXCR, and only productive beta chains were kept. A single entry per CDR3 protein holds the most common genes and DNA from its merged rows. These V and J calls are TCRdb output, not the study's own analysis. Here the sample has some 190,000 distinct CDR3 sequences; about 31% occur a single time. The ten largest clones capture 20% to 25% of the sample.

The material sequenced was glioma tissue, nonneoplastic brain tissue, or PBMCs (not recorded which). The sequence came from a human donor with low-grade glioma or glioblastoma, undergoing nonglioma brain surgery, or in good health (not recorded which). In this chain, TRBV3-1 is recombined with TRBJ2-5; the D segment cannot be called with confidence. The DNA sequence reads TGTGCCAGCAGCCCTAGGACGGATAGAGAGACCCAGTACTTC. Its protein reads: CASSPRTDRETQYF.